The entry below describes one T cell receptor (beta chain). What it recognizes is unknown. PBMCs were collected from an approximately 9 ml volume of fresh peripheral blood. CDR1 and CDR2 (germline): SGDLS, YYNGEE. The CDR3 runs 14 residues. The V end lost 0 bases, the J end lost 6 bases, and 13 bases lay between the germline ends. The sample belongs to a study of T cells in Graves' hyperthyroidism and ophthalmopathy. Study-level background: Any treatment followed the collection of peripheral blood at initial diagnosis.

RNA transcripts were the template for amplifying TCR beta CDR3 regions. First-round RT-PCR with HTBI primers amplified the TCR CDR3 region. TCRdb used MiXCR to reprocess the multiplex PCR reads, holding one entry per CDR3 protein. The data hold some 690,000 distinct CDR3 sequences, with 15% to 20% observed a single time. The study, taken as a whole, reports: Patients with ophthalmopathy were separated from those with stable hyperthyroidism by a 13 V-J model.

The chain recombines TRBV9 with TRBJ2-7; tentative D call: TRBD2 (6 bases). This TCR was sampled from a man aged 50-60 years with Graves' hyperthyroidism. The source material was blood. CDR3 in DNA: TGTGCCAGCAGCGTAGAGGAGGGAATAGGCGAGCAGTACTTC. The encoded protein is CASSVEEGIGEQYF.